The TCR beta chain described here comes from a study of Ad26.COV2.S vaccination and SARS-CoV-2 variants. Looking at the study overall: Trial arm assignment for the donor was COV1001 Ad26.COV2.S. The authors gave Ad26.COV2.S intramuscularly, either once or twice 56 days apart.

To note about this clone: Its specificity is unknown.

Treatment defined: 15 to 20 received Ad26.COV2.S at low or high dose, single or two shots; 5 received placebo; per-sample allocation not given. Samples came from day 63 after the first vaccine or placebo injection. Vaccine was an Ad26 vector expressing Wuhan-strain SARS-CoV-2 spike. The study's findings and limits: Individuals receiving vaccine had higher spike-specific TCR breadth than placebo recipients did.

Assay: immunoSEQ multiplex PCR; the TCRdb copy retains only in-frame clones and omits some. This sample has 200,000 to 300,000 clones; around nine tenths occur once, and the top ten carry approximately 11%. The V and J ends lost 1 base and 3 bases, in that order; junction bases with no gene match: 11. This CDR3 spans 18 amino acids. Germline-derived CDR1 and CDR2 are MDHEN and SYDVKM. Sequenced material: peripheral blood, taken in a trial of Ad26.COV2.S vaccine versus placebo. This receptor was obtained from a person between 18 and 59 years old who received the Ad26.COV2.S COVID-19 vaccine or a placebo. The chain links TRBV28 to TRBJ2-3; the match to TRBD2 covers 9 bases. CDR3 sequence: CASSLLASGVLGTDTQYF. DNA for the CDR3: TGTGCCAGCAGTTTATTGGCTAGCGGGGTATTAGGGACAGATACGCAGTATTTT.